Listed below are T cell receptor beta chains from one sample, sequenced in a study of T cells after yellow fever vaccination. TCRdb ran MiXCR on the 5' RACE reads and lists one entry per CDR3 protein. The sample includes about 150,000 distinct CDR3 sequences, 5.5% to 8% of them seen just once. The starting material was CD4+ T cells sorted from PBMCs, obtained on the day of the first yellow fever vaccination. These receptors were collected from a man younger than 35 who received the YFV17D yellow fever vaccine. Both conserved end residues are part of each CDR3. D genes are given only for firm matches. Clone size is not always given. Where it is, it says once, few, many or a class for expanded clones.

v_gene	len	d_gene	abundance	j_gene	CDR3aa	CDR3nt
TRBV12-3/TRBV12-4	15	-	-	TRBJ2-6	CASSFAGSGANVLTF	TGTGCCAGCAGTTTTGCCGGGTCTGGGGCCAACGTCCTGACTTTC
TRBV5-8	15	-	few	TRBJ2-4	CASSLSGGDQNIQYF	TGTGCCAGCAGCCTTTCCGGGGGAGATCAAAACATTCAGTACTTC
TRBV7-2	16	TRBD2	few	TRBJ2-3	CASSLVSGGAQHTQYF	TGTGCCAGCAGCTTAGTTAGCGGGGGGGCACAACATACGCAGTATTTT
TRBV5-4	15	-	-	TRBJ2-3	CASSLRAGSTDTQYF	TGTGCCAGCAGCTTGAGGGCAGGGAGCACAGATACGCAGTATTTT
TRBV6-2/TRBV6-3	17	TRBD2	few	TRBJ2-3	CASSYPKGAGVTDTQYF	TGTGCCAGCAGTTACCCCAAGGGAGCGGGGGTAACAGATACGCAGTATTTT
TRBV28	15	-	-	TRBJ2-6	CASRRGSLGANVLTF	TGTGCCAGCAGAAGAGGGTCTCTCGGGGCCAACGTCCTGACTTTC
TRBV10-2	15	-	many	TRBJ2-5	CASRFRLGEVETQYF	TGCGCCAGTCGATTCCGGTTAGGGGAGGTTGAGACCCAGTACTTC
TRBV20-1	14	-	few	TRBJ1-5	CSARVRAGNQPQHF	TGCAGTGCTAGAGTAAGGGCAGGCAATCAGCCCCAGCATTTT
TRBV4-2	16	-	few	TRBJ1-1	CASSPFKGLEDTEAFF	TGTGCCAGCAGCCCATTCAAGGGGTTAGAGGACACTGAAGCTTTCTTT
TRBV7-8	14	TRBD2	many	TRBJ2-5	CASSRGGDQETQYF	TGTGCCAGCAGCCGCGGGGGGGACCAAGAGACCCAGTACTTC